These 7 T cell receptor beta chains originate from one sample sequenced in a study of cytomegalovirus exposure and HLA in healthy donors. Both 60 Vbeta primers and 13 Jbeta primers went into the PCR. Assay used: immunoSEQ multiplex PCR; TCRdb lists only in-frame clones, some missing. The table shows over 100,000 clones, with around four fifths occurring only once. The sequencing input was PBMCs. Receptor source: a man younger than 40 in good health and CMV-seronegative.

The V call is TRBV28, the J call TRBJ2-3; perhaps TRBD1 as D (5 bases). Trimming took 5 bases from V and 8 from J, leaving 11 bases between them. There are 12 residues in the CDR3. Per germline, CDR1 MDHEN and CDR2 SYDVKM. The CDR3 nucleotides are TGTGCCAGCAGTGACAGACTGGGTACGCAGTATTTT. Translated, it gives CASSDRLGTQYF.

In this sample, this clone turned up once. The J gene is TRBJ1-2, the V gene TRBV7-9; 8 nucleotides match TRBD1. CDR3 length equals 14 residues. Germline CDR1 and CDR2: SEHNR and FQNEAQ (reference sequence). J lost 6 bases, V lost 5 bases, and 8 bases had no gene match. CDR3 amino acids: CASSQVDRGHGYTF. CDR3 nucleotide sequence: TGTGCCAGCAGCCAAGTCGACAGGGGACATGGCTACACCTTC.

As DNA, the CDR3 is TGTGCCAGCAGCCCAAAAGACAGGCCCCTTACAGATACGCAGTATTTT. Protein product: CASSPKDRPLTDTQYF. The chain has TRBV7-2 and TRBJ2-3; D is possibly TRBD1 (6 bases). Germline values: CDR1 SGHTA, CDR2 FQGNSA. This CDR3 has 16 residues. Trimming removed 5 bases from V and 3 bases from J, with 18 bases in between.

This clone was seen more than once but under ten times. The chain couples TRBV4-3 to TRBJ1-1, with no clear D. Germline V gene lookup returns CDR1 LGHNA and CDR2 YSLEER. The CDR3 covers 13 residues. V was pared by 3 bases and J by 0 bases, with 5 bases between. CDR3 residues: CASSQAMNTEAFF. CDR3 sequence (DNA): TGCGCCAGCAGCCAGGCCATGAACACTGAAGCTTTCTTT.

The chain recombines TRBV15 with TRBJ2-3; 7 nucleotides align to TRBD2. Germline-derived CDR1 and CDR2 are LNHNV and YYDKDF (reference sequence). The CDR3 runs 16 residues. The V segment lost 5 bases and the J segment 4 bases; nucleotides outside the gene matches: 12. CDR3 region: CATSAGGAGWSDTQYF. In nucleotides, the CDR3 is TGTGCCACCAGCGCCGGCGGAGCGGGGTGGTCAGATACGCAGTATTTT.

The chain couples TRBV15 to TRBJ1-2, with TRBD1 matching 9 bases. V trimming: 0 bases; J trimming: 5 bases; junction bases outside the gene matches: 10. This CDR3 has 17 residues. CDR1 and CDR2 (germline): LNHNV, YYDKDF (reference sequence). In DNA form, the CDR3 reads TGTGCCACCAGCAGAGACGGGTACAGGGGGCGTCAGTATGGCTACACCTTC. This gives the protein CATSRDGYRGRQYGYTF.

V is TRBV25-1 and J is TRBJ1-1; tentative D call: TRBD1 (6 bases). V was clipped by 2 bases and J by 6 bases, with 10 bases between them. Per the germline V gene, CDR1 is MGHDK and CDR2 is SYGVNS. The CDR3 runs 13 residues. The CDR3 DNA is TGTGCCAGCAGTGAAGGGGGCCAGGCTGAAGCTTTCTTT. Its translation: CASSEGGQAEAFF.